Included here is one T cell receptor beta chain sequence, with context. Its antigen is undetermined. Sequencing used immunoSEQ multiplex PCR; TCRdb keeps in-frame clones, though not all of them. The data contain tens of thousands of clones, about 90% of them singletons. The data are from a study of T cell responses to AZD1222 COVID-19 vaccine. Findings and caveats of the study: Most donors were white British, females outnumbered males, and clonal diversity was possibly underestimated. Only a handful of people who got AZD1222 tested seropositive at baseline. Compared with day 0, the breadth and depth of the Spike-specific TCR repertoire rose significantly after two doses of AZD1222.

This CDR3 is 15 amino acids long. V shed 6 bases and J shed 8 bases, with 20 bases lying between them. Germline values: CDR1 MNHEY, CDR2 SVGEGT. The TCR comes from an adult in good health. The V call is TRBV6-2 or TRBV6-3, the J call TRBJ2-1; D is undetermined. The sample was peripheral blood, taken on day 0 of MenACWY control vaccination. CDR3 loop: CASSAAPGRSDEQFF. The DNA for the CDR3 is TGTGCCAGCAGCGCGGCACCCGGGCGGAGTGATGAGCAGTTCTTC.